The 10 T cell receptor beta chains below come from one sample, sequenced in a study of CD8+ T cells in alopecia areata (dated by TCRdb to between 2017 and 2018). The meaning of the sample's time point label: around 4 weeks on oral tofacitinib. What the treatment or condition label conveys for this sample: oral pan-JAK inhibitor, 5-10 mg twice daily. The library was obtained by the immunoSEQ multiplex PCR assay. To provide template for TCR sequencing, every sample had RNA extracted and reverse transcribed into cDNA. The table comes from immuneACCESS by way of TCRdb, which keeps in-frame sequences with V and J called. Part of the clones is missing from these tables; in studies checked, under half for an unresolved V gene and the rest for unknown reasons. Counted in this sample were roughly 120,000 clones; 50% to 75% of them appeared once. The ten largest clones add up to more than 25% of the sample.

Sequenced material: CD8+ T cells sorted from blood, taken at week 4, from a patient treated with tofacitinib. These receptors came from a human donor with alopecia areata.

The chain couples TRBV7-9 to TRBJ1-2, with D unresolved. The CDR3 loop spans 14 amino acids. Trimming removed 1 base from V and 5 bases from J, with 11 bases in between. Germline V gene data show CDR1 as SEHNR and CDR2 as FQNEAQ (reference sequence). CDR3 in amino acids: CASSLDQSRYGYTF. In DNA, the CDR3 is TGTGCCAGCAGCTTAGATCAATCGCGTTATGGCTACACCTTC.

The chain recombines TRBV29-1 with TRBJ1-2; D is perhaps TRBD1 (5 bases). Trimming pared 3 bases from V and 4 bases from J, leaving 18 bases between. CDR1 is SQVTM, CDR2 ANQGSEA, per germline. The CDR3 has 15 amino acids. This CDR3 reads CSVDEGTANTYGYTF. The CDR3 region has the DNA TGCAGCGTTGATGAAGGGACTGCTAACACCTATGGCTACACCTTC.

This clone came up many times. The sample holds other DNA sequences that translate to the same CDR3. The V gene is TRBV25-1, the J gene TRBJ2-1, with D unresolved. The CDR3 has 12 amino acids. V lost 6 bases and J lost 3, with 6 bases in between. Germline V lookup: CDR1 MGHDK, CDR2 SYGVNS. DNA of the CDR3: TGTGCCAGCAGCCCGGACTACAATGAGCAGTTCTTC. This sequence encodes CASSPDYNEQFF. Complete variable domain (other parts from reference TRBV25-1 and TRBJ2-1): EADIYQTPRYLVIGTGKKITLECSQTMGHDKMYWYQQDPGMELHLIHYSYGVNSTEKGDLSSESTVSRIRTEHFPLTLESARPSHTSQYLCASSPDYNEQFFGPGTRLTVL.

The CDR3 DNA follows: TGCAGCGTAAAGGACATCAATCAGCCCCAGCATTTT. Its translation: CSVKDINQPQHF. This rearrangement joins TRBV29-1 to TRBJ1-5, with a weak D call TRBD1 (5 bases). Germline CDR1 is SQVTM and CDR2 is ANQGSEA. The V end lost 6 bases, the J end lost 3 bases, and 9 bases lay between the germline ends. The CDR3 loop spans 12 amino acids. Full variable domain (missing parts from reference TRBV29-1 and TRBJ1-5): SAVISQKPSRDICQRGTSLTIQCQVDSQVTMMFWYRQQPGQSLTLIATANQGSEATYESGFVIDKFPISRPNLTFSTLTVSNMSPEDSSIYLCSVKDINQPQHFGDGTRLSIL.

The CDR3 DNA follows: TGTGCCAGCAGCTATCTGGCCGACAATGAGCAGTTCTTC. Encoded protein: CASSYLADNEQFF. The chain recombines TRBV5-6 with TRBJ2-1, with unresolved D. The CDR3 has 13 residues. Germline CDR1 is SGHDT and CDR2 is YYEEEE. V lost 3 bases, J lost 5 bases, and 9 bases lay in between.

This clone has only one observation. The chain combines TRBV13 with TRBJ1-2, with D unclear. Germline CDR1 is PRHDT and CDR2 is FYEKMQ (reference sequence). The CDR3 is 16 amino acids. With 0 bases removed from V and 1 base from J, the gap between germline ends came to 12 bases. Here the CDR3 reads CASSLGPLGSNYGYTF. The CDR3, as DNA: TGTGCCAGCAGCTTAGGCCCATTGGGGAGTAACTATGGCTACACCTTC.

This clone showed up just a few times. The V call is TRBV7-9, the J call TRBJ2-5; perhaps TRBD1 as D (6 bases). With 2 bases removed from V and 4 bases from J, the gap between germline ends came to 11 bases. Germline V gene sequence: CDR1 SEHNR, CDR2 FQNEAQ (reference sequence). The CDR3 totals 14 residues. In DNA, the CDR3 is TGTGCCAGCAGCTTACGACGGGACACAGAGACCCAGTACTTC. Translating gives CASSLRRDTETQYF. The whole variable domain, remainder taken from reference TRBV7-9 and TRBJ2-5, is DTGVSQNPRHKITKRGQNVTFRCDPISEHNRLYWYRQTLGQGPEFLTYFQNEAQLEKSRLLSDRFSAERPKGSFSTLEIQRTEQGDSAMYLCASSLRRDTETQYFGPGTRLLVL.

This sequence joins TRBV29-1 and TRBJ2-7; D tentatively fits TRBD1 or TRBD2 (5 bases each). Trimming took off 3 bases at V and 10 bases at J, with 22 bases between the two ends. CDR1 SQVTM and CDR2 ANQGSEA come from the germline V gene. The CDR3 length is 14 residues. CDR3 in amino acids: CSVEVGTDPTSQYF. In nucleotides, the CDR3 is TGCAGCGTTGAGGTGGGGACGGATCCTACGAGTCAGTACTTC.

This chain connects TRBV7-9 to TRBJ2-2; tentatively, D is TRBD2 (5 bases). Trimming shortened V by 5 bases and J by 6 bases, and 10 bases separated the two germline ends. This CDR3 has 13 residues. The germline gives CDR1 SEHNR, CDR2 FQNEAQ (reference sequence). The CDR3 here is CASSPAGAGELFF. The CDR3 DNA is TGTGCCAGCAGCCCCGCCGGGGCCGGGGAGCTGTTTTTT.

For the CDR3, the DNA is TGTGCCTGGATAGGATTACGAGGGGTTAAGGACAATGAGCAGTTCTTC. Amino acid sequence: CAWIGLRGVKDNEQFF. The V gene is TRBV30, the J gene TRBJ2-1, with D perhaps assigned TRBD1 or TRBD2 (5 bases each). This CDR3 region has 16 residues. With 4 bases removed from V and 5 bases from J, the gap between germline ends came to 21 bases. CDR1 and CDR2 from the germline V gene are GTSNPN and SVGIG (reference sequence).